The clone carrying this T cell receptor beta chain was observed at least ten times. Its antigen is not known. Using its own MiXCR run on the 5' RACE reads, TCRdb lists one record per CDR3 protein. The sample has about 240,000 distinct CDR3 sequences; 6.9% are singletons. This sample was included in a study of T cells after yellow fever vaccination. CDR1 and CDR2 (germline): SGHRS, YFSETQ. CDR3 length: 13 residues. Trimming left V 4 bases short and J 0 bases short, with 4 bases between. Overall study results and limits: Boosting was followed by the reappearance of most primary-vaccination clones (96% CD4, about 88% CD8). Faster peaking, at day 5 versus 15, marked a secondary response that was weaker.

The sequencing here drew on CD4+ T cells sorted from PBMCs, taken 15 days after the yellow fever booster vaccination. This chain uses TRBV5-1 with TRBJ2-2; D is undetermined. The receptor was isolated from a young man who received the YFV17D yellow fever vaccine. The chain's CDR3 is CASSEANTGELFF. The CDR3 DNA reads as TGCGCCAGCAGCGAGGCGAACACCGGGGAGCTGTTTTTT.